The rows below give T cell receptor beta chains drawn from one sample of a study of long-term antiretroviral therapy in people with HIV. Some clones are missing from TCRdb's copy, which holds only in-frame ones; the method was immunoSEQ multiplex PCR. The table records about 20,000 clones, about four fifths of them present only once. The source was unsorted PBMCs, collected roughly 5.9 years after starting antiretroviral therapy. Every receptor here comes from a man younger than 40 with HIV. Each CDR3 is given with its conserved first and last residue. D genes are given only for firm matches. Some rows have no size entry. The others give once, few or many, or a class for an expanded clone.

d_gene	j_gene	abundance	v_gene	CDR3nt	CDR3aa
-	TRBJ1-1	-	TRBV18	TGTGCCAGCTCACCCAAGGCGGGAGCTGAAGCTTTCTTT	CASSPKAGAEAFF
TRBD2	TRBJ2-7	-	TRBV19	TGTGCCAGTAAGGGACTAGCGGGAGGAGCCAACTACGAGCAGTACTTC	CASKGLAGGANYEQYF
TRBD2	TRBJ2-5	-	TRBV5-4	TGTGCCAGCACCCCACCAGCGGGGACCGGGGAGACCCAGTACTTC	CASTPPAGTGETQYF
-	TRBJ1-1	-	TRBV6-4	TGTGCCAGCAGCCCGGGCAAAACCGGCCTGGGCACTGAAGCTTTCTTT	CASSPGKTGLGTEAFF
TRBD1	TRBJ1-1	-	TRBV7-2	TGTGCCAGCAGCCGTCGGGACAGGGGAACTGAAGCTTTCTTT	CASSRRDRGTEAFF
TRBD2	TRBJ2-7	-	TRBV4-3	TGCGCCAGCAGCCAAGATGACGAAGCGGGAGACGACGAGCAGTACTTC	CASSQDDEAGDDEQYF
TRBD2	TRBJ2-1	-	TRBV30	TGTGCCTGGGCCGGACTAGCTTTCGGTGAGCAGTTCTTC	CAWAGLAFGEQFF
TRBD2	TRBJ2-7	-	TRBV11-2	TGTGCCAGCAGCTCTCGTTTCGGACTAGCTTCCGAGCAGTACTTC	CASSSRFGLASEQYF
TRBD1	TRBJ1-1	few	TRBV4-2	TGTGCCAGCAGCCAGGGACAGGGTCCCACTGAAGCTTTCTTT	CASSQGQGPTEAFF
TRBD1	TRBJ1-4	once	TRBV28	TGTGCCAGCAGTCCGTATCTGTGGGACAGGGATGAAAAACTGTTTTTT	CASSPYLWDRDEKLFF
-	TRBJ1-2	-	TRBV27	TGTGCCAGCAGTTTAAGGCGGTTCGGAGATGGCTACACCTTC	CASSLRRFGDGYTF
TRBD2	TRBJ2-1	-	TRBV7-8	TGTGCCAGCAGCTTCGGCGGGAGTGGAGGGAATGAGCAGTTCTTC	CASSFGGSGGNEQFF
-	TRBJ2-5	-	TRBV6-1	TGTGCCAGCAGTGAAGCGTCGGGGAGCCCTGGGACCCAGTACTTC	CASSEASGSPGTQYF
TRBD1	TRBJ2-5	-	TRBV2	TGTGCCAGCACCCAGACTCGACAGGGGGGCGAGACCCAGTACTTC	CASTQTRQGGETQYF
-	TRBJ2-1	once	TRBV5-6	TGTGCCAGCAGCCTAATCGGGACTTCATACAATGAGCAGTTCTTC	CASSLIGTSYNEQFF
TRBD2	TRBJ2-1	-	TRBV5-1	TGCGCCAGCAGCCCGCCACTAGCGGGAGCGGTTGAGCAGTTCTTC	CASSPPLAGAVEQFF
TRBD1	TRBJ2-3	-	TRBV6-5	TGTGCCAGCAGTTATGGACAGGGTAGGACAGATACGCAGTATTTT	CASSYGQGRTDTQYF
-	TRBJ1-5	-	TRBV10-3	TGTGCCATCAGTGAGGCCAGGGAGCGCAATCAGCCCCAGCATTTT	CAISEARERNQPQHF
TRBD2	TRBJ2-7	-	TRBV7-8	TGTGCCAGCAGCTTGACTAGCGGGGGTACCTACGAGCAGTACTTC	CASSLTSGGTYEQYF
-	TRBJ2-7	-	TRBV11-2	TGTGCCAGCAGCTTAGTAGGCGTGGACAGCGAGCAGTACTTC	CASSLVGVDSEQYF
-	TRBJ2-2	-	TRBV6-5	TGTGCCAGCGGAGGGAACAAAGACACCGGGGAGCTGTTTTTT	CASGGNKDTGELFF
-	TRBJ1-5	once	TRBV4-2	TGTGCCAGCAGCCAAGCCTCTTATAGCAATCAGCCCCAGCATTTT	CASSQASYSNQPQHF
-	TRBJ2-7	once	TRBV28	TGTGCCAGCAGTTTAAGTAAGCGAACCCTCACCTACGAGCAGTACTTC	CASSLSKRTLTYEQYF
TRBD2	TRBJ2-1	-	TRBV7-9	TGTGCCAGCAGCTTAGCTTCCGGGGGAACTAGCGCTGAGCAGTTCTTC	CASSLASGGTSAEQFF
TRBD1	TRBJ1-1	-	TRBV11-1	TGTGCCAGCAGCTTGGGGAAGGGGGCTGACACTGAAGCTTTCTTT	CASSLGKGADTEAFF
-	TRBJ2-7	-	TRBV7-2	TGTGCCAGCAGCCTCGCCCTCAACGAGCAGTACTTC	CASSLALNEQYF
-	TRBJ2-4	-	TRBV11-2	TGTGCCAGCAGCTTAGAAGCAGGGGTGAGAAACATTCAGTACTTC	CASSLEAGVRNIQYF
-	TRBJ1-2	-	TRBV29-1	TGCAGCGTTGAAGATATTCGGGGGAGGACCTATGGCTACACCTTC	CSVEDIRGRTYGYTF
TRBD2	TRBJ2-7	-	TRBV7-6	TGTGCCAGCAGTTCCGGGACTAGCGGGAGTTTCACCTACGAGCAGTACTTC	CASSSGTSGSFTYEQYF
-	TRBJ2-7	few	TRBV7-6	TGTGCCAGCAGCTTAGGAGGCGGGACCTACGAGCAGTACTTC	CASSLGGGTYEQYF
-	TRBJ1-1	-	TRBV19	TGTGCCAGTAGCAGAGACAGAACCATGAACACTGAAGCTTTCTTT	CASSRDRTMNTEAFF
-	TRBJ1-1	-	TRBV18	TGTGCCAGCTCACAGGCGACGAACACTGAAGCTTTCTTT	CASSQATNTEAFF
TRBD1	TRBJ1-1	-	TRBV7-2	TGTGCCAGCAGCTTATTTGGACAGGGACTGTCCACTGAAGCTTTCTTT	CASSLFGQGLSTEAFF
-	TRBJ1-2	few	TRBV19	TGTGCCAGCAGGGACCAGTCAGGTCAGGTCTATGGCTACACCTTC	CASRDQSGQVYGYTF
TRBD1	TRBJ2-7	-	TRBV9	TGTGCCAGCAGCGTAGGAAACAGGGGAAGCTACGAGCAGTACTTC	CASSVGNRGSYEQYF
-	TRBJ2-5	-	TRBV5-6	TGTGCCAGCAGAAGGGGGGCCCGGGAGACCCAGTACTTC	CASRRGARETQYF
TRBD1	TRBJ1-1	once	TRBV7-3	TGTGCCAGCAGCTTGCGACAGGGATCCACTGAAGCTTTCTTT	CASSLRQGSTEAFF
-	TRBJ1-1	-	TRBV5-8	TGTGCCAGCAGCTTGGAACGGTTCCGGGGGGTAGAGGCTTTCTTT	CASSLERFRGVEAFF
-	TRBJ2-7	few	TRBV7-8	TGTGCCAGCAGCCCCTACTACGAGCAGTACTTC	CASSPYYEQYF
-	TRBJ1-5	-	TRBV4-1	TGCGCCAGCAGCCAAGCCCAAGATCAGCCCCAGCATTTT	CASSQAQDQPQHF
TRBD1	TRBJ2-7	-	TRBV6-5	TGTGCCAGCAGCATTCCGGGACAGGTCCCTGGGGAGCAGTACTTC	CASSIPGQVPGEQYF
-	TRBJ2-5	-	TRBV11-3	TGTGCCAGCAGCTTAGCTCTCGGGGAGACCCAGTACTTC	CASSLALGETQYF
-	TRBJ1-1	once	TRBV11-2	TGTGCCAGCAGCGCGAACCCGCGAAGAGGGGTTGACACTGAAGCTTTCTTT	CASSANPRRGVDTEAFF
-	TRBJ1-1	-	TRBV12-2	TGTGCAAGTCGAGAACCCCAGGGGGACGACACTGAAGCTTTCTTT	CASREPQGDDTEAFF
-	TRBJ2-1	once	TRBV6-6	TGTGCCAGCAGTTGGGGACAAGGGTCCAATGAGCAGTTCTTC	CASSWGQGSNEQFF
TRBD1	TRBJ1-2	-	TRBV5-1	TGCGCCAGCAGGCTCATCCAACAGGGGGCCGACTACACCTTC	CASRLIQQGADYTF
-	TRBJ2-7	few	TRBV28	TGTGCCAGCCTAGTAAGCGGGACAACCTACGAGCAGTACTTC	CASLVSGTTYEQYF
-	TRBJ2-7	-	TRBV7-6	TGTGCCAGCAGCTTAGCGGACAGAGGGAACGAGCAGTACTTC	CASSLADRGNEQYF
TRBD2	TRBJ2-1	-	TRBV16	TGTGCCAGCAGCCAAAATAAGGGACTAGCGGTAACGAGCTCCTACAATGAGCAGTTCTTC	CASSQNKGLAVTSSYNEQFF
-	TRBJ2-1	-	TRBV6-5	TGTGCCATCGCACAGCGGTTAGGGAATGAGCAGTTCTTC	CAIAQRLGNEQFF
-	TRBJ2-7	few	TRBV18	TGTGCCAGCTCAAATATAGCGGGACAGGGAGACGGCGAGCAGTACTTC	CASSNIAGQGDGEQYF
-	TRBJ1-4	-	TRBV9	TGTGCCAGCAGCGTAACCCCGACAGATGAAAAACTGTTTTTT	CASSVTPTDEKLFF
TRBD1	TRBJ2-3	-	TRBV7-2	TGTGCCAGCAGCCAGGGACAGGGCCCAGATACGCAGTATTTT	CASSQGQGPDTQYF